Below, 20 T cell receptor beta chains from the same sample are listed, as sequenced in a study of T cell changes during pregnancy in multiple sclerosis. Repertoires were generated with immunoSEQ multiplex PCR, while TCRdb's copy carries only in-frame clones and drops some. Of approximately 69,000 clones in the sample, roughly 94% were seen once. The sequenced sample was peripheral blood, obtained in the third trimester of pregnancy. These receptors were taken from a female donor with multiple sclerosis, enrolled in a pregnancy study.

The CDR3 bases are TGTGCCAGCAGTCCAAGCGGGGAATTGAACACCTTC. Translating it yields CASSPSGELNTF. The V call is TRBV27, the J call TRBJ1-2; D is unclear. Germline-derived CDR1 and CDR2 are MNHEY and SMNVEV (reference sequence). This CDR3 contains 12 residues. Trimming removed 5 bases at V and 12 bases at J, with 16 bases between.

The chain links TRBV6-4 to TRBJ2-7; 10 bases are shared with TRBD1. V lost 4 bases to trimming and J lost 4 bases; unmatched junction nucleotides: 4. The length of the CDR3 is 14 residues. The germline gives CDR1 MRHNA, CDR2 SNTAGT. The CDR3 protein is CASSVWDRGYEQYF. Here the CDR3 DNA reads TGTGCCAGCAGTGTTTGGGACAGGGGTTACGAGCAGTACTTC.

CDR3 sequence: CASSPQVDRTPLHF. Here the CDR3 DNA reads TGTGCCAGCAGTCCACAGGTAGATAGGACACCCCTCCACTTT. J is TRBJ1-6 and V is TRBV27, with TRBD1 as a possible D gene (5 bases). Trimming shortened V by 5 bases and J by 11 bases, and 16 bases separated the two germline ends. Germline assignment: CDR1 MNHEY and CDR2 SMNVEV (reference sequence). There are 14 residues in the CDR3.

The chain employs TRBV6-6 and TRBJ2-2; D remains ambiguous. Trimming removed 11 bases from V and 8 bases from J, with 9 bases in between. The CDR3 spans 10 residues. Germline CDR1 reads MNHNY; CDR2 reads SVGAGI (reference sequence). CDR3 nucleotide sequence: TGTGCCCTGGGCGATGGGGAGCTGTTTTTT. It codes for CALGDGELFF.

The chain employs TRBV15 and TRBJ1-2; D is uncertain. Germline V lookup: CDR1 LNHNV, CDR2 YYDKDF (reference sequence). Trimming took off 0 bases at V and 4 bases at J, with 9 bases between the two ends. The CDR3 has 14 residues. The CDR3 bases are TGTGCCACCAGCAGAGAGCGGATCGCCTATGGCTACACCTTC. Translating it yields CATSRERIAYGYTF.

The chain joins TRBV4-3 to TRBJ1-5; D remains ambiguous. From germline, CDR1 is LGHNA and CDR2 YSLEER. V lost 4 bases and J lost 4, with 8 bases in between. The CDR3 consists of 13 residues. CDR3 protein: CASSRTVNQPQHF. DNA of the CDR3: TGCGCCAGCAGCCGCACGGTAAATCAGCCCCAGCATTTT.

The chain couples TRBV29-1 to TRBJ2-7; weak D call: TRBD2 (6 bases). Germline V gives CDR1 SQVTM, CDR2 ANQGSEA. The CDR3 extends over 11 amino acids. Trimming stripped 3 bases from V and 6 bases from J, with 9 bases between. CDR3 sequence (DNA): TGCAGCGTTGATTCCGGGGGCGAGCAGTACTTC. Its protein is CSVDSGGEQYF.

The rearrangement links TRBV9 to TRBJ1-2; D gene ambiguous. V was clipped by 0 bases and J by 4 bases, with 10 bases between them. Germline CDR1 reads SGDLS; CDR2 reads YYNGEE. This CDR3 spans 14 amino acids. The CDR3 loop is CASSVESGSYGYTF. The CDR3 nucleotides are TGTGCCAGCAGCGTAGAATCCGGGTCCTATGGCTACACCTTC. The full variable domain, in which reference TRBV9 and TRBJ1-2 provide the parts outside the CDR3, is DSGVTQTPKHLITATGQRVTLRCSPRSGDLSVYWYQQSLDQGLQFLIQYYNGEERAKGNILERFSAQQFPDLHSELNLSSLELGDSALYFCASSVESGSYGYTFGSGTRLTVV.

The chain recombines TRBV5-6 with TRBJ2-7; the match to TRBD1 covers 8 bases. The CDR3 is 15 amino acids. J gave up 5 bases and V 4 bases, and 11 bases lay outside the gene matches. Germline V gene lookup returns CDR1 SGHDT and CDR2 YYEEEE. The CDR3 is CASSLTGVLSDEQYF. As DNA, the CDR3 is TGTGCCAGCAGCCTGACAGGGGTCCTCTCGGACGAGCAGTACTTC.

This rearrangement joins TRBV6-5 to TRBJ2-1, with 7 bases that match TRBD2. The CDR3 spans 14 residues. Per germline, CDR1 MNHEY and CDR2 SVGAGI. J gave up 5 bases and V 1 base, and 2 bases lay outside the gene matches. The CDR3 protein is CASSYYAGDNEQFF. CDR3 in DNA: TGTGCCAGCAGTTACTATGCGGGAGACAATGAGCAGTTCTTC.

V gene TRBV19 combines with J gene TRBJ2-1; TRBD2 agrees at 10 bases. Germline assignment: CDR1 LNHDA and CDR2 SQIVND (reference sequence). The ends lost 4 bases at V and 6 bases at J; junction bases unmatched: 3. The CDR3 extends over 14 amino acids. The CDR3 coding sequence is TGTGCCAGTAGTAGGTCTAGCGGGGGCAATGAGCAGTTCTTC. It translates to CASSRSSGGNEQFF. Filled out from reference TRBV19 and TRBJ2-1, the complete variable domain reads DGGITQSPKYLFRKEGQNVTLSCEQNLNHDAMYWYRQDPGQGLRLIYYSQIVNDFQKGDIAEGYSVSREKKESFPLTVTSAQKNPTAFYLCASSRSSGGNEQFFGPGTRLTVL.

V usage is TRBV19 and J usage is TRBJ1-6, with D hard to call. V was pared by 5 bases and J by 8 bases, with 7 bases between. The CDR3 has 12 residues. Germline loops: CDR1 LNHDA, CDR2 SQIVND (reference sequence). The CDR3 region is CASSLLDSPLHF. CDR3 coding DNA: TGTGCCAGTAGTCTATTAGATTCACCCCTCCACTTT.

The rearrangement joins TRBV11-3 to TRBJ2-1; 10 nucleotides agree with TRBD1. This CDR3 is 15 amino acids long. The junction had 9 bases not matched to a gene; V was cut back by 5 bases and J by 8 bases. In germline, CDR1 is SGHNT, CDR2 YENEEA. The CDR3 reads CASSVDRGLRDEQFF. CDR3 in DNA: TGTGCCAGCAGCGTTGACAGGGGGCTGAGGGATGAGCAGTTCTTC.

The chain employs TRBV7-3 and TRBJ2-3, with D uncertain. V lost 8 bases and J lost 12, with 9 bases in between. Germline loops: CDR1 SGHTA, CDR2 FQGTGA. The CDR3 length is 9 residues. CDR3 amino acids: CASPAPQYF. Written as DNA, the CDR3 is TGTGCCAGCCCAGCGCCCCAGTATTTT.

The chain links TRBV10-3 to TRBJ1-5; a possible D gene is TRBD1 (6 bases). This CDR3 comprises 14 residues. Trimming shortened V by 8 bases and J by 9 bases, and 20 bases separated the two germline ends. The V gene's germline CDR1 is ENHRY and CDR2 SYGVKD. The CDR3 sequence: CAIGGTGFGGPQHF. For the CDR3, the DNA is TGTGCCATCGGGGGCACAGGGTTTGGTGGGCCCCAGCATTTT.

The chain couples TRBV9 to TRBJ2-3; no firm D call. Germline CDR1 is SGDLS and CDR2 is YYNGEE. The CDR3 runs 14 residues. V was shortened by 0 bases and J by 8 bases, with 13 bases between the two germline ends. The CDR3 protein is CASSVESYTLTQYF. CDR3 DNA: TGTGCCAGCAGCGTAGAATCCTATACGCTTACGCAGTATTTT. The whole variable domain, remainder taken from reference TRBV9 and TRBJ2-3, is DSGVTQTPKHLITATGQRVTLRCSPRSGDLSVYWYQQSLDQGLQFLIQYYNGEERAKGNILERFSAQQFPDLHSELNLSSLELGDSALYFCASSVESYTLTQYFGPGTRLTVL.

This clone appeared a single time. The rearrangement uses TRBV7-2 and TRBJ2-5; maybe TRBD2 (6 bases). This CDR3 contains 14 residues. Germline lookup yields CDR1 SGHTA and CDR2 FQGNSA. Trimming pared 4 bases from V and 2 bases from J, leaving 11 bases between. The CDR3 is CASSSRDFQETQYF. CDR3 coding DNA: TGTGCCAGCAGCTCCCGGGACTTTCAAGAGACCCAGTACTTC.

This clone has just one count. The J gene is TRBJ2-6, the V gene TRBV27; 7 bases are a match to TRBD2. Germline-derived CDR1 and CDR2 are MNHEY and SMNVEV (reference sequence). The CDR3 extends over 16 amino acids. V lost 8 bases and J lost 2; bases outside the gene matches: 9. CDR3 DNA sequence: TGTGCCAGCGGGTGGACGGGACTAACTGGGGCCAACGTCCTGACTTTC. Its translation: CASGWTGLTGANVLTF.

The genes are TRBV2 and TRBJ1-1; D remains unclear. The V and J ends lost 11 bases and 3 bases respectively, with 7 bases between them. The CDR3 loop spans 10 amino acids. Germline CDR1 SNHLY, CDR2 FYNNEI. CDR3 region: CALGDTEAFF. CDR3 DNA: TGTGCCCTCGGGGACACTGAAGCTTTCTTT.

The CDR3 protein is CASSYSRDNNEQFF. The DNA of the CDR3 is TGTGCCAGCAGTTACTCTAGAGACAACAATGAGCAGTTCTTC. The gene calls are TRBV6-5 and TRBJ2-1; no clear D. The V and J ends lost 0 bases and 5 bases respectively, with 8 bases between them. The CDR3 contains 14 residues. Germline lookup yields CDR1 MNHEY and CDR2 SVGAGI.